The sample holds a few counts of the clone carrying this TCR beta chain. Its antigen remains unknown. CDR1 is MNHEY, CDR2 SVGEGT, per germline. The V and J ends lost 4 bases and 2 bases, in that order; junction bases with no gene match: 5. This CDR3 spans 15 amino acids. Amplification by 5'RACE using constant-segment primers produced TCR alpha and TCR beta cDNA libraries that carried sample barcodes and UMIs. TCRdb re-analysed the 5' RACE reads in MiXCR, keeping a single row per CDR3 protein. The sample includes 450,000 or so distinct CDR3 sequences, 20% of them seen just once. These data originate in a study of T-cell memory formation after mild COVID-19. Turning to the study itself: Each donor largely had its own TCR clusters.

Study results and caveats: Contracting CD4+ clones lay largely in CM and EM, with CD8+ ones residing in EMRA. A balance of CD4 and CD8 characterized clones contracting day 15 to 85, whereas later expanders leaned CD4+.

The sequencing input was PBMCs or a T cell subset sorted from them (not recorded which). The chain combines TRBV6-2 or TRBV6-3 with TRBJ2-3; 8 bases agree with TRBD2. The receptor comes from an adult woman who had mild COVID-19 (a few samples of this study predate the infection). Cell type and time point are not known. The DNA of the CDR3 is TGTGCCAGCAGTTTCCGGGAGGGCTTCACAGATACGCAGTATTTT. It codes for CASSFREGFTDTQYF.